The rows below give T cell receptor beta chains drawn from one sample of a study of blood T cell repertoires in COVID-19. The assay was immunoSEQ multiplex PCR, and TCRdb's table has in-frame clones only and misses some. The data show 110,000 to 150,000 clones, over 65% seen once. Sequenced input: PBMCs or T cells enriched from blood (not recorded which). These receptors were collected from a woman between 45 and 65 years old who had recovered from COVID-19. Both conserved end residues are part of each CDR3. Fields, in order: clone size, D gene, J gene, V gene, CDR3 DNA, CDR3 protein. The D gene is left open where the match is weak. A clone size is listed for some rows: how often the clone was seen (once, few, many), or a class if it is expanded.

>.|TRBD2|TRBJ2-5|TRBV29-1
TGCAGCGTTGTTAGTCGGGGGGTACAAGAGACCCAGTACTTC
CSVVSRGVQETQYF
>.|.|TRBJ2-1|TRBV28
TGTGCCAGCAGTTTGCGGGTTTACTCCTACAATGAGCAGTTCTTC
CASSLRVYSYNEQFF
>.|.|TRBJ1-1|TRBV29-1
TGCAGCGTCGCTTCTTGGGGGCAGCCGAACACTGAAGCTTTCTTT
CSVASWGQPNTEAFF
>.|.|TRBJ1-1|TRBV7-3
TGTGCCAGCAGCTCAAATACAGGGACCACTGAAGCTTTCTTT
CASSSNTGTTEAFF
>few|.|TRBJ1-5|TRBV2
TGTGCCAGCAGCCGCGAGGGTAGCAATCAGCCCCAGCATTTT
CASSREGSNQPQHF
>.|.|TRBJ1-3|TRBV7-2
TGTGCCAGCAGTCCGACCCCCGGGGACACCATATATTTT
CASSPTPGDTIYF
>.|.|TRBJ1-3|TRBV19
TGTGCCAGTAGTATCACCGGGACTGGAAACACCATATATTTT
CASSITGTGNTIYF
>.|TRBD1|TRBJ2-3|TRBV28
TGTGCCAGCAGAACCCAGACAGGGACGCCCCTTTCTCGCACAGATACGCAGTATTTT
CASRTQTGTPLSRTDTQYF
>.|.|TRBJ2-3|TRBV27
TGTGCCAGCAGTTTTTACAACACAGATACGCAGTATTTT
CASSFYNTDTQYF
>.|TRBD1|TRBJ1-2|TRBV28
TGTGCCAGCAGTCGACAGGGAGGCTATGGCTACACCTTC
CASSRQGGYGYTF
>few|.|TRBJ1-2|TRBV18
TGTGCCAGCTCACCACGACAGCCGAACTATGGCTACACCTTC
CASSPRQPNYGYTF
>.|TRBD1|TRBJ1-5|TRBV9
TGTGCCAGCAGCGTAGGGGGGCAGGGGGTTCAGCCCCAGCATTTT
CASSVGGQGVQPQHF
>.|TRBD1|TRBJ1-4|TRBV2
TGTGCCATCCCCCGGGACAGAGAAGGAAAAGGGGAAAAACTGTTTTTT
CAIPRDREGKGEKLFF
>.|.|TRBJ1-1|TRBV7-2
TGTGCCAGCAGCCTGCACGGACTTCGGAACACTGAAGCTTTCTTT
CASSLHGLRNTEAFF
>.|.|TRBJ1-5|TRBV30
TGTGCCTGGTCACGACAGCATAGCAATCAGCCCCAGCATTTT
CAWSRQHSNQPQHF
>.|TRBD1|TRBJ2-2|TRBV5-5
TGTGCCAGCAGAAAGGACAGGCCCAACACCGGGGAGCTGTTTTTT
CASRKDRPNTGELFF
>.|TRBD2|TRBJ2-1|TRBV19
TGTGCCAGTAGTTACAGGGCTAGCGGGGAGGATGAGCAGTTCTTC
CASSYRASGEDEQFF
>.|TRBD1|TRBJ1-2|TRBV11-2
TGTGCCAGCAGTAGGGGGCTCGGCTATGGCTACACCTTC
CASSRGLGYGYTF
>.|.|TRBJ2-1|TRBV7-9
TGTGCCAGCAGGTTCGGGCAGGGGCGCTACAATGAGCAGTTCTTC
CASRFGQGRYNEQFF
>.|TRBD2|TRBJ2-7|TRBV6-1
TGTGCCAGCAGTGAACCTATAGCGGGGGGAGCCTACGAGCAGTACTTC
CASSEPIAGGAYEQYF
>many|TRBD1|TRBJ1-1|TRBV7-9
TGTGCCAGCACCGTGACAGGGGAGAACACTGAAGCTTTCTTT
CASTVTGENTEAFF
>.|TRBD1|TRBJ2-4|TRBV28
TGTGCCAGCAGCCCCTTACAGGGGCTGAACATTCAGTACTTC
CASSPLQGLNIQYF
>.|.|TRBJ1-6|TRBV7-9
TGTGCCAGCAGCTCCTTAGCCTCCTATAATTCACCCCTCCACTTT
CASSSLASYNSPLHF
>.|.|TRBJ1-1|TRBV6-5
TGTGCCAGCAGTTACCAAACCCCACGGGAGAACACTGAAGCTTTCTTT
CASSYQTPRENTEAFF
>.|TRBD2|TRBJ2-6|TRBV5-4
TGTGCCAGCAGCTTGACCTCACTAGCGGGGTTACTCTCTGGGGCCAACGTCCTGACTTTC
CASSLTSLAGLLSGANVLTF
>.|.|TRBJ1-1|TRBV7-8
TGTGCCAGCAGCTCCCGAGTCGTAGGGGTTTTACCACTGGGGAACACTGAAGCTTTCTTT
CASSSRVVGVLPLGNTEAFF
>.|TRBD1|TRBJ2-1|TRBV27
TGTGCCAGCAGTCCCCGGACAGGTCTTGAAGAGCAGTTCTTC
CASSPRTGLEEQFF
>.|.|TRBJ1-5|TRBV4-1
TGCGCCAGCAGCCAAGACTGGGGAAGCCCAGGGCAGCCCCAGCATTTT
CASSQDWGSPGQPQHF
>.|.|TRBJ1-2|TRBV4-2
TGTGCCAGCAGACTGACGGGGGAATCTGGCTACACCTTC
CASRLTGESGYTF
>.|TRBD1|TRBJ1-2|TRBV28
TGTGCCAGCAGTTCCTTACAGGGGACCGACTATGGCTACACCTTC
CASSSLQGTDYGYTF
>.|.|TRBJ1-2|TRBV25-1
TGTGCCAGCTCAACCCCCTCCCAGGGACAACATGGCTACACCTTC
CASSTPSQGQHGYTF
>.|.|TRBJ2-1|TRBV27
TGTGCCAGCAGCTCTAGAGGGTCCAACCACTACAATGAGCAGTTCTTC
CASSSRGSNHYNEQFF
>few|TRBD2|TRBJ2-3|TRBV24-1
TGTGCCACCAGCAAGACTAGCGGCACGGTAGATACGCAGTATTTT
CATSKTSGTVDTQYF
>.|.|TRBJ2-3|TRBV19
TGTGCCAGTAGTATAGCCCTAGGTCTTGGCCCAGATACGCAGTATTTT
CASSIALGLGPDTQYF
>.|TRBD2|TRBJ2-3|TRBV27
TGTGCCAGCAGTTCCAGGACTAGCGGGGGGACAGATACGCAGTATTTT
CASSSRTSGGTDTQYF
>.|TRBD1|TRBJ2-3|TRBV5-1
TGCGCCAGCAGCTTGGACGGACAGGGGGAGTCAGATACGCAGTATTTT
CASSLDGQGESDTQYF
>.|.|TRBJ1-1|TRBV6-5
TGTGCCAGCAGTTCATACGGAGAGGCTTTCTTT
CASSSYGEAFF
>.|.|TRBJ2-5|TRBV24-1
TGTGCCACCAGTGATGCCTCGGGGGAAGAGACCCAGTACTTC
CATSDASGEETQYF
>.|TRBD1|TRBJ2-7|TRBV18
TGTGCCAGCTCACCCATTGGACAGGGGAAGATCGAGCAGTACTTC
CASSPIGQGKIEQYF
>.|.|TRBJ2-3|TRBV18
TGTGCCAGCTCACCCACCGATACTGATACGCAGTATTTT
CASSPTDTDTQYF
>.|.|TRBJ1-2|TRBV24-1
TGTGCCACCAGTGACAACAGGGTGAGTGGCTACACCTTC
CATSDNRVSGYTF
>.|TRBD1|TRBJ2-6|TRBV5-4
TGTGCCAGCCACACAGGGGGTCGCTCCTCCGGGGCCAACGTCCTGACTTTC
CASHTGGRSSGANVLTF
>.|TRBD1|TRBJ1-4|TRBV18
TGTGCCAGCTCACCACCGTATCAGGGGGATAATGAAAAACTGTTTTTT
CASSPPYQGDNEKLFF
>.|TRBD1|TRBJ1-3|TRBV19
TGTGCCAGTAGAAAGGACAGGGACTCTGGAAACACCATATATTTT
CASRKDRDSGNTIYF
>once|.|TRBJ1-1|TRBV6-1
TGTGCCAGCAGTGACGCAGGGGTGAACACTGAAGCTTTCTTT
CASSDAGVNTEAFF
>.|.|TRBJ2-6|TRBV9
TGTGCCAGCAGCGAGGGACTGGACTCATCTGGGGCCAACGTCCTGACTTTC
CASSEGLDSSGANVLTF
>.|TRBD1|TRBJ1-4|TRBV10-3
TGTGCCATCGGGGATCTAGGACAGGGGGCAGGAAAACTGTTTTTT
CAIGDLGQGAGKLFF
>once|.|TRBJ1-2|TRBV2
TGTGCCAGCAAAGAAGTGAAGGTAGCCTGGGACATCAACTATGGCTACACCTTC
CASKEVKVAWDINYGYTF
>.|.|TRBJ1-4|TRBV12-2
TGTGCAAGTCGCCCGGATCGGCAGGGTGGGCATGAAAAACTGTTTTTT
CASRPDRQGGHEKLFF
>.|.|TRBJ2-1|TRBV27
TGTGCCAGCAGTTTAAACGGGGAGACGAATGAGCAGTTCTTC
CASSLNGETNEQFF
>few|TRBD1|TRBJ2-1|TRBV2
TGTGCCAGGAATCCGGGACAGGGCTACAATGAGCAGTTCTTC
CARNPGQGYNEQFF
>.|.|TRBJ2-1|TRBV5-1
TGCGCCAGCAGCCTACGAAATGAGCAGTTCTTC
CASSLRNEQFF